Following are 7 T cell receptor beta chains from one sample sequenced in a study of CD8 T cells in Susac syndrome (dated by TCRdb to between 2019 and 2020). The library relied on the immunoSEQ multiplex PCR assay. RNA was extracted with the RNeasy kit and roughly 0.45 to 1 ug was reverse transcribed using random hexamers. TCRdb reran the public reads through fastp at Q25 and MiXCR, keeping productive beta chains. Each record represents a unique CDR3 protein, reported with the most common genes and DNA among its rows. This sample is represented by just over 150,000 distinct CDR3 sequences; roughly 96% of them were singletons. 0.14% to 0.15% of the sample comes from the top ten. The source material was CD8+ T cells from PBMCs. These receptors were collected from a human donor with multiple sclerosis.

The genes are TRBV2 and TRBJ1-4; possible D gene TRBD1, 6 bases. Germline V gene sequence: CDR1 SNHLY, CDR2 FYNNEI. This CDR3 spans 14 amino acids. V lost 6 bases, J lost 7 bases, and 15 bases lay in between. The chain's CDR3 is CASRANRDGEKLFF. The CDR3 DNA reads TGTGCCAGCAGGGCAAACAGGGATGGTGAAAAACTGTTTTTT.

This clonotype occurred once. The genes are TRBV19 and TRBJ2-1; TRBD2 matches at 9 bases. CDR1 and CDR2 (germline): LNHDA, SQIVND (reference sequence). This CDR3 region has 16 residues. The junction had 10 bases not matched to a gene; V was cut back by 3 bases and J by 7 bases. Here the CDR3 reads CASSIVAGGLGNEQFF. CDR3 in DNA: TGTGCCAGTAGTATCGTTGCGGGGGGGCTTGGGAATGAGCAGTTCTTC.

This clonotype was seen just once. CDR3 amino acids: CASSLLQGSTDTQYF. The CDR3 bases are TGTGCCAGCAGCCTTCTACAGGGAAGCACAGATACGCAGTATTTT. The rearrangement uses TRBV14 and TRBJ2-3; tentative D call: TRBD1 (6 bases). V shed 4 bases and J shed 0 bases, with 11 bases lying between them. The CDR3 covers 15 residues. Germline V gene data show CDR1 as SGHDN and CDR2 as FVKESK.

The chain couples TRBV30 to TRBJ2-5, with TRBD1 matching over 8 bases. CDR1 is GTSNPN and CDR2 is SVGIG in the germline V gene (reference sequence). V dropped 3 bases and J dropped 5; count of bases not matched to a gene: 11. There are 15 residues in the CDR3. The CDR3 loop reads CAWSSPDRGYETQYF. The DNA of the CDR3 is TGTGCCTGGAGCTCCCCAGACAGGGGATACGAGACCCAGTACTTC. The entire variable domain, with the rest obtained from reference TRBV30 and TRBJ2-5, is as follows: SQTIHQWPATLVQPVGSPLSLECTVEGTSNPNLYWYRQAAGRGLQLLFYSVGIGQISSEVPQNLSASRPQDRQFILSSKKLLLSDSGFYLCAWSSPDRGYETQYFGPGTRLLVL.

The genes are TRBV11-2 and TRBJ1-5; 7 bases are shared with TRBD1. Trimming removed 4 bases from V and 7 bases from J; junction bases left unmatched: 4. In germline, CDR1 is SGHAT, CDR2 FQNNGV. CDR3 length equals 13 residues. In DNA form, the CDR3 reads TGTGCCAGCAGCTGGGGACAGCGGCAGCCCCAGCATTTT. Its protein is CASSWGQRQPQHF.

The chain recombines TRBV27 with TRBJ2-1; D may match TRBD1 or TRBD2 (5 bases each). CDR3 length: 13 residues. Germline values: CDR1 MNHEY, CDR2 SMNVEV (reference sequence). Trimming left V 4 bases short and J 8 bases short, with 12 bases between. CDR3 loop: CASSSPMGDEQFF. The CDR3 coding sequence is TGTGCCAGCAGTTCCCCCATGGGGGATGAGCAGTTCTTC.

This chain links TRBV20-1 with TRBJ2-7; TRBD2 matches 9 bases. Trimming cost V 3 bases and J 9 bases; bases outside gene matches: 15. Germline CDR1 and CDR2: DFQATT and SNEGSKA (reference sequence). The CDR3 spans 15 residues. CDR3 sequence reads: CSASMTSGLLGGQYF. The CDR3 DNA reads as TGCAGTGCTAGTATGACTAGCGGATTACTCGGGGGGCAGTACTTC.